This record looks at one T cell receptor beta chain sequence and its context. Participants came from roughly 23 US areas, aged roughly 18 to 95 years. Only in-frame clones appear in the TCRdb table, and some are missing; sequencing was by immunoSEQ multiplex PCR. This sample has 310,000 or so clones, with around 87% found just once. The sample is drawn from a study of blood T cell repertoires in COVID-19. Looking at the study overall: PBMCs, B-cell-depleted T cells, or T cells provided the cDNA or gDNA that made up the material.

Trimming stripped 7 bases from V and 5 bases from J, with 14 bases between. The CDR3 contains 13 residues. Germline loops: CDR1 SNHLY, CDR2 FYNNEI. The chain has TRBV2 and TRBJ2-5; no definite D call. The TCR originated in a woman between 18 and 29 years old with acute COVID-19. Sequences were obtained from PBMCs or T cells enriched from blood (not recorded which). The DNA for the CDR3 is TGTGCCAGCATTTCAGGTGATGAGGAGACCCAGTACTTC. Its protein product is CASISGDEETQYF.